The present entry profiles one TCR beta chain with its context. Its antigen is currently unknown. The sample belongs to a study of CD8+CD57+ T cells in acquired aplastic anemia. Germline V CDR1 and CDR2: SGHAT, FQDESV (reference sequence). The V segment lost 5 bases and the J segment 4 bases; nucleotides outside the gene matches: 10. The CDR3 has 16 residues. For CDR3 and TCR beta VDJ profiling, genomic DNA was the template used. Each CDR3 protein gets one entry after TCRdb re-called the reads with MiXCR. In the table there are under 500,000 distinct CDR3 sequences, approximately 32% of which are singletons. CD8+CD57+ cell expansion, shown by flow cytometry, had occurred in the patients selected for sequencing. Acquired aplastic anemia of severe grade affected all patients. Overall study findings and caveats: Researchers report that twenty-nine CD8+ CDR3 sequences appeared in both patients and controls.

The chain links TRBV11-1 to TRBJ2-3; 9 positions match TRBD2. The source of this sequence is a human donor with aplastic anemia. The sample comprised sorted CD4+, CD8+, or CD8+CD57+ T cells (not recorded which) from PBMCs. CDR3 protein: CASSLGISGGADTQYF. The CDR3 region has the DNA TGTGCCAGCAGCCTAGGGATTAGCGGGGGCGCAGATACGCAGTATTTT. Full variable domain (missing parts from reference TRBV11-1 and TRBJ2-3): EAEVAQSPRYKITEKSQAVAFWCDPISGHATLYWYRQILGQGPELLVQFQDESVVDDSQLPKDRFSAERLKGVDSTLKIQPAELGDSAMYLCASSLGISGGADTQYFGPGTRLTVL.